This entry lists 8 T cell receptor beta chains sequenced from one sample in a study of cytomegalovirus exposure and HLA in healthy donors. Amplification used 60 Vbeta primers and 13 Jbeta primers. Data came from immunoSEQ multiplex PCR; TCRdb stores just in-frame clones and leaves some out. The table shows roughly 130,000 clones, with about 80% occurring only once. Sequenced material: PBMCs. The receptor set was obtained from a woman between 45 and 65 years old in good health and CMV-seronegative.

This clone was seen only once. The chain has TRBV18 and TRBJ1-5, with D perhaps matching TRBD1 (6 bases). The CDR3 runs to 14 residues. V was clipped by 6 bases and J by 7 bases, with 16 bases between them. Germline V gives CDR1 KGHSH, CDR2 LQKENI. The CDR3 region is CASSPLQGRQPQHF. CDR3 coding DNA: TGTGCCAGCTCGCCTCTACAGGGTAGACAGCCCCAGCATTTT. The whole variable domain, filled in from reference TRBV18 and TRBJ1-5, reads NAGVMQNPRHLVRRRGQEARLRCSPMKGHSHVYWYRQLPEEGLKFMVYLQKENIIDESGMPKERFSAEFPKEGPSILRIQQVVRGDSAAYFCASSPLQGRQPQHFGDGTRLSIL.

The rearrangement links TRBV5-1 to TRBJ1-3; 8 bases map to TRBD1. V gave up 8 bases and J gave up 2 bases; unmatched junction bases: 6. CDR1 and CDR2 from the germline V gene are SGHRS and YFSETQ. CDR3 length: 14 amino acids. The CDR3 protein is CASQPTGAGNTIYF. The CDR3 DNA reads TGCGCCAGTCAACCGACAGGGGCTGGAAACACCATATATTTT.

The V and J genes are TRBV9 and TRBJ1-1; tentative D call: TRBD1 (5 bases). V was trimmed by 0 bases and J by 2 bases, leaving 8 bases between them. The CDR3 has 14 residues. Per the germline V gene, CDR1 is SGDLS and CDR2 is YYNGEE. DNA for the CDR3: TGTGCCAGCAGCGTAGGGGGCCAAAACACTGAAGCTTTCTTT. This codes for CASSVGGQNTEAFF.

The CDR3 DNA reads TGTGCCAGCAGTCCCTCCGGACAGTCTAACTATGGCTACACCTTC. Translation gives CASSPSGQSNYGYTF. The chain carries TRBV6-5 and TRBJ1-2; a weak D match, TRBD1 (6 bases). There are 15 residues in the CDR3. Deletions cut 5 bases from V and 0 bases from J, with 13 bases between. Per the germline V gene, CDR1 is MNHEY and CDR2 is SVGAGI.

The rearrangement uses TRBV5-1 and TRBJ2-1, with TRBD2 as a possible D gene (6 bases). Looked up from germline, CDR1 is SGHRS and CDR2 is YFSETQ. The CDR3 sequence is 12 residues long. V lost 0 bases, J lost 8 bases, and 6 bases lay in between. The CDR3 protein is CASSLGGDEQFF. CDR3 DNA sequence: TGCGCCAGCAGCTTGGGCGGGGATGAGCAGTTCTTC.

The rearrangement links TRBV10-3 to TRBJ2-1; 8 bases agree with TRBD2. Per germline, CDR1 ENHRY and CDR2 SYGVKD. Unmatched junction bases numbered 4, after V lost 6 bases and J lost 6 bases. CDR3 length equals 13 residues. The CDR3 coding sequence is TGTGCCATCAGGAAGGGACTAGTCAATGAGCAGTTCTTC. Its translation: CAIRKGLVNEQFF.

The sample holds one count of this clone. The chain links TRBV9 to TRBJ1-1; a possible D gene is TRBD1 (5 bases). The germline V and J ends were trimmed by 5 bases and 4 bases, with 15 bases remaining between them. This CDR3 has 14 residues. Germline CDR1 and CDR2: SGDLS and YYNGEE. The CDR3 bases are TGTGCCAGCAGTGCCGACCGGGGGGGCACTGAAGCTTTCTTT. Translating gives CASSADRGGTEAFF.

The V and J genes are TRBV21-1 and TRBJ1-4; the D call in the table, TRBD1, was not verified against the DNA. TRBV21-1 is a pseudogene segment. The CDR3 is made up of 17 amino acids. The CDR3 DNA reads TGTGCCAGCAGCAATGGGGGATGGGACAGCCGTAATGAAAAACTGTTTTTT. The encoded protein is CASSNGGWDSRNEKLFF.